A selection of T cell receptor beta chains follows, all from one sample in a study of shared clonotypes between healthy human individuals. The data were produced by immunoSEQ multiplex PCR, yet TCRdb's version contains in-frame clones alone and is incomplete. The sample records fewer than 650,000 clones, around 80% being singletons. What was sequenced was PBMCs. Receptor source: a woman in her 40s in good health. Some clones in this sample may be carry-over from other donors' samples. Both conserved end residues are part of each CDR3. D genes are given only for firm matches. A clone size is listed for some rows: how often the clone was seen (once, few, many), or a class if it is expanded.

d_call | clone_size | j_call | v_call | cdr3_aa | cdr3_nt
. | once | TRBJ1-2 | TRBV5-1 | CASSLAQSGYGYTF | TGCGCCAGCAGCTTGGCGCAGTCTGGCTATGGCTACACCTTC
. | . | TRBJ1-1 | TRBV21-1 | CASSGQGLDTEAFF | TGTGCCAGCAGCGGACAGGGGTTGGACACTGAAGCTTTCTTT
. | . | TRBJ2-5 | TRBV5-4 | CASSLPGHVQETQYF | TGTGCCAGCAGCTTACCGGGACACGTGCAAGAGACCCAGTACTTC
TRBD1 | . | TRBJ2-2 | TRBV11-2 | CASSRRKLDRGDTGELFF | TGTGCCAGCAGCCGTCGAAAGCTCGACAGGGGAGACACCGGGGAGCTGTTTTTT
. | . | TRBJ1-5 | TRBV28 | CASSSGVNSNQPQHF | TGTGCCAGCAGTTCAGGGGTAAATAGCAATCAGCCCCAGCATTTT
TRBD2 | once | TRBJ2-7 | TRBV27 | CASSALAGVNEQYF | TGTGCCAGCAGTGCCCTAGCGGGAGTAAACGAGCAGTACTTC
TRBD2 | . | TRBJ2-7 | TRBV7-2 | CASSTGTSGSKQYF | TGTGCCAGCAGCACCGGGACTAGCGGGAGTAAGCAGTACTTC
. | . | TRBJ2-3 | TRBV5-1 | CASSLGRTSTDTQYF | TGCGCCAGCAGCTTGGGGCGGACTAGCACAGATACGCAGTATTTT
TRBD1 | . | TRBJ2-7 | TRBV7-6 | CASSLAWTGGSEQYF | TGTGCCAGCAGCTTAGCGTGGACAGGGGGGTCCGAGCAGTACTTC
. | . | TRBJ1-3 | TRBV5-6 | CASSRTSFSGNTIYF | TGTGCCAGCAGCCGGACATCCTTCTCTGGAAACACCATATATTTT
. | . | TRBJ1-3 | TRBV7-6 | CASSLAASGNTIYF | TGTGCCAGCAGCTTAGCAGCATCTGGAAACACCATATATTTT
. | . | TRBJ1-1 | TRBV6-5 | CASSQGRGSTEAFF | TGTGCCAGCAGTCAAGGCAGGGGTTCCACTGAAGCTTTCTTT
. | . | TRBJ2-1 | TRBV10-1 | CASSDRGLKWNEQFF | TGCGCCAGCAGTGACCGTGGTCTCAAGTGGAATGAGCAGTTCTTC
. | . | TRBJ1-4 | TRBV5-6 | CASSLQGLYEKLFF | TGTGCCAGCAGCTTACAGGGTCTTTATGAAAAACTGTTTTTT
. | few | TRBJ2-3 | TRBV5-6 | CASSLGRISTDTQYF | TGTGCCAGCAGCTTGGGGCGGATAAGCACAGATACGCAGTATTTT
. | . | TRBJ2-7 | TRBV5-1 | CASKNRDRSREQYF | TGCGCCAGCAAAAACCGGGACCGGAGTCGGGAGCAGTACTTC
. | . | TRBJ2-1 | TRBV10-3 | CATRRDNEQFF | TGTGCCACCAGACGGGACAATGAGCAGTTCTTC
TRBD1 | . | TRBJ2-5 | TRBV10-3 | CAISDSRTGSETQYF | TGTGCCATCAGTGATTCCCGGACAGGGTCCGAGACCCAGTACTTC
. | . | TRBJ1-1 | TRBV27 | CASALFQGTAEAFF | TGTGCCAGCGCTCTTTTTCAGGGGACGGCTGAAGCTTTCTTT
. | once | TRBJ2-3 | TRBV5-1 | CASSGGTTVRDTQYF | TGCGCCAGCAGCGGCGGGACAACCGTGAGGGATACGCAGTATTTT
TRBD1 | . | TRBJ2-3 | TRBV9 | CASSLRQGVSTDTQYF | TGTGCCAGCAGCCTAAGACAGGGGGTTAGCACAGATACGCAGTATTTT
. | . | TRBJ2-2 | TRBV7-2 | CASSFSGQGPGSCFF | .
TRBD1 | . | TRBJ2-7 | TRBV10-3 | CASRGGQGAYEQYF | TGTGCCAGCCGGGGTGGTCAGGGGGCTTACGAGCAGTACTTC
TRBD1 | . | TRBJ1-1 | TRBV30 | CASSAGGKAFF | TGTGCCTCCTCCGCAGGGGGAAAAGCTTTCTTT
. | . | TRBJ2-7 | TRBV6-5 | CASRSGDSYEQYF | TGTGCCAGCAGATCGGGGGACTCCTACGAGCAGTACTTC
. | . | TRBJ2-7 | TRBV9 | CASSVGDTEQYF | TGTGCCAGCAGCGTAGGGGACACCGAGCAGTACTTC
TRBD2 | once | TRBJ2-2 | TRBV4-3 | CASSPTSGASGELFF | TGCGCCAGCAGCCCGACTAGCGGGGCATCCGGGGAGCTGTTTTTT
TRBD1 | few | TRBJ1-5 | TRBV30 | CAWSPGTGDQPQHF | TGTGCCTGGAGTCCCGGGACAGGGGATCAGCCCCAGCATTTT
TRBD1 | . | TRBJ2-7 | TRBV7-8 | CASSSLRGYYEQYF | TGTGCCAGCAGCTCCCTCAGGGGGTACTACGAGCAGTACTTC
. | . | TRBJ2-2 | TRBV5-4 | CASSFYYGAECTGELFF | TGTGCCAGCAGCTTTTATTACGGGGCAGAATGCACCGGGGAGCTGTTTTTT
. | few | TRBJ2-3 | TRBV7-2 | CASSPTRPPDTQYF | TGTGCCAGCAGCCCGACTAGGCCCCCAGATACGCAGTATTTT
TRBD1 | once | TRBJ2-1 | TRBV5-1 | CASSWGKGAVSYNEQFF | TGCGCCAGCAGCTGGGGGAAGGGGGCTGTTTCCTACAATGAGCAGTTCTTC
TRBD1 | . | TRBJ2-7 | TRBV11-2 | CASSLGQGVNEQYF | TGTGCCAGCAGCTTAGGACAGGGCGTCAACGAGCAGTACTTC
. | . | TRBJ1-4 | TRBV28 | CASSLYREGEKLFF | TGTGCCAGCAGTTTATACAGGGAAGGTGAAAAACTGTTTTTT
TRBD1 | . | TRBJ2-7 | TRBV7-3 | CASSLWQGAQYEQYF | TGTGCCAGCAGCTTGTGGCAGGGGGCGCAGTACGAGCAGTACTTC
TRBD2 | . | TRBJ2-2 | TRBV19 | CASSAGLAGAGELFF | TGTGCCAGTAGCGCCGGACTAGCGGGAGCCGGGGAGCTGTTTTTT
. | . | TRBJ2-1 | TRBV4-3 | CASSQDPGVSYNEQFF | TGCGCCAGCAGCCAAGACCCAGGGGTTTCCTACAATGAGCAGTTCTTC
TRBD2 | . | TRBJ2-5 | TRBV29-1 | CSVEKEGLRGEQYF | TGCAGCGTTGAAAAGGAGGGACTCCGGGGGGAGCAGTACTTC
TRBD1 | many | TRBJ2-5 | TRBV5-1 | CASSLDVTGIQETQYF | TGCGCCAGCAGCTTGGACGTGACAGGGATCCAAGAGACCCAGTACTTC
TRBD1 | . | TRBJ2-1 | TRBV5-1 | CASSPQGHHEQFF | TGCGCCAGCAGCCCACAGGGGCACCATGAGCAGTTCTTC
TRBD1 | . | TRBJ2-7 | TRBV7-2 | CASSLQGGDVFYEQYF | TGTGCCAGCAGCTTACAAGGGGGCGATGTTTTTTACGAGCAGTACTTC
TRBD2 | . | TRBJ2-5 | TRBV28 | CASSPGTSGSVQTQYF | TGTGCCAGCAGTCCCGGGACTAGCGGGAGTGTTCAGACCCAGTACTTC
TRBD2 | . | TRBJ2-1 | TRBV5-8 | CASSLLGSGSSYNEQFF | TGTGCCAGCAGCTTACTAGGTAGCGGGAGCTCCTACAATGAGCAGTTCTTC
. | once | TRBJ2-7 | TRBV28 | CASSLNSRLASYEQYF | TGTGCCAGCAGTTTAAACTCGCGCCTGGCGTCCTACGAGCAGTACTTC
. | few | TRBJ2-1 | TRBV21-1 | CASSFASGSRCYNEQFF | .